This paragraph covers one T cell receptor beta chain sequence. Sequencing used immunoSEQ multiplex PCR; TCRdb keeps in-frame clones, though not all of them. The table shows about 48,000 clones, with about 88% occurring only once. The source of the sample is a study of OX40 agonist ivuxolimab in advanced cancers. The sequence derives from an adult with an advanced solid tumor such as melanoma, head and neck, liver or kidney cancer. The source material was CD4+ or CD8+ T cells sorted from blood, sampled in a trial of the OX40 agonist ivuxolimab.

Here the CDR3 reads CASSLLAGSGSPLHF. The CDR3 DNA reads TGTGCCAGCAGCCTCTTGGCAGGGTCTGGTTCACCCCTCCACTTT. V is TRBV7-8 and J is TRBJ1-6, with a weak D call TRBD1 (5 bases). In germline, CDR1 is SGHVS, CDR2 FQNEAQ. V dropped 5 bases and J dropped 9 bases, with 17 bases sitting between them. This CDR3 is 15 amino acids long.